The source of this T cell receptor (beta chain) is a study of T-cell memory formation after mild COVID-19 (dated by TCRdb to the early 2020s). Describing the broader study: TCR sequence clusters from the two donors were largely donor specific. The cohort comprised two young, previously healthy adult volunteers, one female and one male. In a couple of donors, T-cell clones that expanded and contracted after mild COVID-19 were tracked by sequencing TCRalpha and TCRbeta repertoires over time. Results and caveats for the whole study, not just this receptor: Contracting CD4+ clones appeared mostly in the CM and EM memory subsets, whereas CD8+ clones were enriched in EMRA. Balanced CD4/CD8 phenotypes were observed for clones contracting from day 15 to 85, whereas a bias towards CD4+ was observed for a second wave of clones expanding from day 15 to 37. The second-wave clones that peaked on day 37 were not confirmed to be SARS-CoV-2 specific. Some responding clones were detected in pre-infection memory, which suggested that pre-existing cross-reactive memory T cells had joined the SARS-CoV-2 response. Only two mild cases were covered in the study, and larger cohorts including severe cases with pre-infection samples were considered necessary.

As for this clonotype: The antigen it binds to is not known. There are no base qualities to consult, and no much larger clone falls within one base.

Ficoll-Paque density gradient centrifugation was the method used to isolate PBMCs. Sequenced on an Illumina NovaSeq 6000. cDNA libraries for TCRalpha and TCRbeta were prepared by 5'RACE using constant-segment primers, with sample barcodes and unique molecular identifiers added. Trizol reagent was used to extract RNA from every sample. Libraries were amplified in two PCR steps, with a second sample barcode and Illumina TruSeq adapters added in the second step. Sequencing of libraries was performed on an Illumina NovaSeq with 2 x 150 bp paired-end reads. Per the source publication's procedure: Reads were demultiplexed and collapsed into UMI-guided consensus sequences with migec v1.2.7. With mixcr v2.1.11, UMI consensuses were aligned to TRA and TRB V and J templates and assembled into clonotypes. Expanded or contracted clonotypes were those called significant by both edgeR and NoisET, with noise models trained on biological replicates. edgeR calls used a false discovery rate-adjusted p below 0.01 and a log2 fold-change threshold of 1. As an exploratory analysis of dynamics, PCA with hierarchical clustering was applied to max-normalized trajectories of the 1000 most abundant clonotypes. Separately sequenced CD4+ and CD8+ repertoires were used to assign the CD4 or CD8 phenotype of responding clones. TCRdb redid the processing of the public reads, applying fastp at Q25 and MiXCR, and retained in-frame beta chains. Entries that share a CDR3 protein sequence are merged under the most common genes and DNA. TCRdb's processing, not the authors' own work, is the source of the V and J calls. This sample holds 300,000 to 400,000 distinct CDR3 sequences; approximately 27% were observed only once. Together, the top ten hold less than 15% of the sample.

V and J lose 3 bases and 4 bases, and a span of 16 bases separates them. Taken from cysteine to phenylalanine, the CDR3 has 16 residues. Only the CDR3 DNA is retained, 48 bases long and in frame from the first base. The clonotype comes from an adult woman who had mild COVID-19 (a few samples of this study predate the infection). The sample titles of this study are shuffled in the database, so cell type and time point are left out; the donor was told from shared clones. The chain is encoded by TRBV12-3 or TRBV12-4 joined to TRBJ2-1; 6 matching bases give a weak D call of TRBD2. Sequenced: PBMCs or a T cell subset sorted from them (not recorded which). The bases read TGTGCCAGCAGTTTCCTGGGGAACCGGGAGTACAATGAGCAGTTCTTC. Its protein is CASSFLGNREYNEQFF.